The T cell receptor beta chain under discussion was sequenced for a study of vaccination and CD4 T cells after COVID-19. This clonotype was seen more than once but under ten times. Its antigen is still unknown. Treatment reported: approximately nine-day PBMC culture with coronavirus spike peptide pools or control peptides (ViraFEST assay). This CDR3 contains 18 residues. V lost 1 base, J lost 0 bases, and 5 bases stayed unmatched. Germline V gene sequence: CDR1 LNHNV, CDR2 YYDKDF (reference sequence). Oncomine TCR Beta short-read sequencing was applied to DNA from cultured CD4+ T cells. TCRdb called the PCR reads again in MiXCR, with one record for every CDR3 protein. Of some 17,000 distinct CDR3 sequences in the sample, less than 50% were seen once.

This sequence was found in a human donor who had recovered from COVID-19. The chain recombines TRBV15 with TRBJ2-6, with 8 bases aligning to TRBD1. The specimen was CD4+ T cells from blood, cultured in vitro, collected after SARS-CoV-2 vaccination. CDR3: CATSRVDRDYSGANVLTF. The CDR3 nucleotides read TGTGCCACCAGCAGAGTGGACAGGGATTACTCTGGGGCCAACGTCCTGACTTTC.